Given below is one TCR beta chain in context. These data originate in a study of control samples from healthy donors and cancer patients. TCRdb's table, derived via immunoSEQ multiplex PCR, lists solely in-frame clones and lacks some. The sample consists of 90,000 to 100,000 clones, roughly 86% of them appearing once. The germline CDR1 and CDR2 sequences are SNHLY and FYNNEI. The CDR3 extends over 12 amino acids. V lost 6 bases and J lost 3, with 8 bases in between. This chain connects TRBV2 to TRBJ2-5; possibly TRBD1 for D (6 bases). Sequencing input: blood. This receptor was taken from a man aged 60 to 75 in good health. The CDR3 spells CASRGAEETQYF. CDR3 DNA sequence: TGTGCCAGCAGGGGGGCGGAAGAGACCCAGTACTTC.